This TCR beta chain was recorded in a study of human thymus T cells. The data were produced by immunoSEQ multiplex PCR, yet TCRdb's version contains in-frame clones alone and is incomplete. The data show roughly 120,000 clones, more than 90% seen once. Germline V gene sequence: CDR1 SGHTA, CDR2 FQGNSA. Trimming cost V 4 bases and J 0 bases; bases outside gene matches: 7. CDR3 length equals 18 residues. Thymus pieces cut out during corrective heart surgery were the tissue that was used. Donors were healthy Finnish infants having corrective surgery for congenital heart defects. General study points: Thymic as well as blood repertoires seemed to favor certain V and J genes unevenly. Related research found strongly overlapping thymic repertoires in unrelated individuals.

Remarks on this clone: Antigen specificity is unknown.

The chain carries TRBV7-2 and TRBJ2-3; 13 nucleotides match TRBD2. The sequenced sample consisted of thymus tissue. This TCR was sampled from a boy less than two years old with a congenital heart defect but otherwise immunologically healthy. CDR3 in amino acids: CASSSGLAGRRSTDTQYF. CDR3 nucleotide sequence: TGTGCCAGCAGCTCGGGACTAGCGGGGAGAAGAAGCACAGATACGCAGTATTTT.